The 21 T cell receptor beta chains below were found in one sample sequenced in a study of T cell repertoires in cytomegalovirus infection. TCRdb ran MiXCR on the reads and lists one entry per CDR3 protein. The sample lists about 200,000 distinct CDR3 sequences, less than 9.5% occurring once. Sequencing was done on a sample of PBMCs. The receptors were gathered from a human donor in good health (CMV status not recorded). Some clones in this sample may be carry-over from other donors' samples.

This clonotype was detected only a few times. The chain couples TRBV4-3 to TRBJ2-3; 7 bases line up with TRBD1. Losses at the gene ends were 2 bases for V and 5 bases for J; bases not matched to a gene: 4. The CDR3 spans 14 residues. Germline CDR1 and CDR2: LGHNA and YSLEER. The CDR3 DNA follows: TGCGCCAGCAGCCAACGGACAGGCCTAGATACGCAGTATTTT. It is translated as CASSQRTGLDTQYF.

The rearrangement links TRBV6-5 to TRBJ1-2; TRBD1 is a possible D gene (6 bases). The germline V gene has CDR1 MNHEY and CDR2 SVGAGI. Trimming removed 5 bases at V and 4 bases at J, with 17 bases between. CDR3 length: 15 amino acids. CDR3 residues: CASSRPGTRIYGYTF. CDR3 in DNA: TGTGCCAGCAGTCGACCCGGGACAAGGATCTATGGCTACACCTTC.

There are many counts of this clonotype. The chain has TRBV14 and TRBJ2-1, with TRBD2 matching over 12 bases. Germline trimming cut 1 base from V and 8 bases from J; bases unmatched to any gene: 6. The germline V gene encodes CDR1 SGHDN and CDR2 FVKESK. The CDR3 has 16 amino acids. The CDR3, as DNA: TGTGCCAGCAGCCAAGCCCGGACTAGCGGGATCTATGAGCAGTTCTTC. Amino acid sequence: CASSQARTSGIYEQFF.

This clonotype showed up many times. The rearrangement uses TRBV20-1 and TRBJ2-5, with TRBD2 matching 11 bases. CDR1 DFQATT and CDR2 SNEGSKA come from the germline V gene (reference sequence). The ends lost 5 bases at V and 1 base at J; junction bases unmatched: 6. The CDR3 has 15 amino acids. As DNA, the CDR3 is TGCAGTGCTCCTGGACTAGCGGGCGCCCAAGAGACCCAGTACTTC. Protein: CSAPGLAGAQETQYF.

The table lists this clonotype with a few counts. The V and J genes are TRBV7-9 and TRBJ1-2; D uncertain. The CDR3 is made up of 12 amino acids. Deletions cut 2 bases from V and 6 bases from J, with 7 bases between. The germline gives CDR1 SEHNR, CDR2 FQNEAQ (reference sequence). The CDR3 protein is CASSLRSDGYTF. DNA of the CDR3: TGTGCCAGCAGCTTACGAAGTGATGGCTACACCTTC.

Ten or more counts support this clonotype. The V gene is TRBV6-2 or TRBV6-3, the J gene TRBJ2-7; TRBD2 matches at 10 bases. The CDR3 contains 17 residues. Germline CDR1 is MNHEY and CDR2 is SVGEGT. With 2 bases clipped from V and 4 bases from J, the junction kept 11 bases outside the gene matches. The CDR3 protein is CASSYTGLAAKQYEQYF. The CDR3 DNA is TGTGCCAGCAGTTACACTGGACTAGCGGCGAAACAATACGAGCAGTACTTC.

This clonotype was observed a few times. The V call is TRBV6-2 or TRBV6-3, the J call TRBJ2-3; TRBD2 aligns across 9 bases. The CDR3 is 15 residues long. Trimming cost V 5 bases and J 4 bases; bases outside gene matches: 7. The germline V gene has CDR1 MNHEY and CDR2 SVGEGT. The DNA for the CDR3 is TGTGCCAGCAGTACGCTAGCGGGGTCCCCAGATACGCAGTATTTT. It yields the protein CASSTLAGSPDTQYF.

This clonotype was picked up many times. The V gene is TRBV7-2, the J gene TRBJ2-7; 8 bases agree with TRBD1. The length of the CDR3 is 15 residues. Trimming cost V 0 bases and J 4 bases; bases outside gene matches: 5. The germline V gene has CDR1 SGHTA and CDR2 FQGNSA. This CDR3 is CASSLATDRGYEQYF. CDR3 nucleotide sequence: TGTGCCAGCAGCTTAGCGACTGACAGGGGTTACGAGCAGTACTTC.

The genes are TRBV20-1 and TRBJ2-3; 9 nucleotides match TRBD1. Trimming took 1 base from V and 3 from J; bases not matched to a gene: 5. The CDR3 length is 15 residues. From germline, CDR1 is DFQATT and CDR2 SNEGSKA (reference sequence). The CDR3 loop is CSARGGQGRTDTQYF. The CDR3 bases are TGCAGTGCTAGAGGCGGACAGGGGAGAACAGATACGCAGTATTTT.

The chain employs TRBV29-1 and TRBJ1-2, with unresolved D. Trimming cost V 5 bases and J 4 bases, with 20 bases left between them. Germline assignment: CDR1 SQVTM and CDR2 ANQGSEA. There are 15 residues in the CDR3. The CDR3 here is CSVQLGVTLTYGYTF. CDR3 coding DNA: TGCAGCGTTCAGCTTGGGGTGACGCTAACCTATGGCTACACCTTC. The whole variable domain, remainder taken from reference TRBV29-1 and TRBJ1-2, is SAVISQKPSRDICQRGTSLTIQCQVDSQVTMMFWYRQQPGQSLTLIATANQGSEATYESGFVIDKFPISRPNLTFSTLTVSNMSPEDSSIYLCSVQLGVTLTYGYTFGSGTRLTVV.

The table lists this clonotype with many counts. V is TRBV7-2 and J is TRBJ2-5; D might be TRBD2 (5 bases). CDR3 size: 15 residues. The V and J ends lost 1 base and 5 bases respectively, with 14 bases between them. Germline CDR1 is SGHTA and CDR2 is FQGNSA. The CDR3 spells CASSLESRGGETQYF. The CDR3 DNA reads TGTGCCAGCAGCTTAGAGAGCCGGGGTGGGGAGACCCAGTACTTC.

This clonotype has a count of ten or more. The rearrangement joins TRBV7-2 to TRBJ2-3; D is possibly TRBD1 or TRBD2 (7 bases each). The CDR3 contains 15 residues. V was pared by 5 bases and J by 4 bases, with 16 bases between. Germline lookup yields CDR1 SGHTA and CDR2 FQGNSA. CDR3 nucleotide sequence: TGTGCCAGCAGCGAGAGGGCAGGGGGGGCAGATACGCAGTATTTT. Translated: CASSERAGGADTQYF. Based on the CDR3 plus reference TRBV7-2 and TRBJ2-3, the full variable domain is GAGVSQSPSNKVTEKGKDVELRCDPISGHTALYWYRQSLGQGLEFLIYFQGNSAPDKSGLPSDRFSAERTGGSVSTLTIQRTQQEDSAVYLCASSERAGGADTQYFGPGTRLTVL.

In its sample, this clonotype was seen many times. This sequence joins TRBV10-3 and TRBJ1-1, with 8 positions matching TRBD1. CDR1 and CDR2 (germline): ENHRY, SYGVKD. After removal of 4 bases from V and 1 base from J, the junction contained 5 bases not matched to a gene. The CDR3 has 15 residues. The CDR3 DNA follows: TGTGCCATCAGTGGTGACAGGGGTCCGAACACTGAAGCTTTCTTT. It encodes CAISGDRGPNTEAFF.

This clonotype was picked up a small number of times. The chain carries TRBV30 and TRBJ1-5; TRBD1 aligns across 8 bases. J was trimmed by 3 bases and V by 3 bases; bases with no gene match: 4. This CDR3 has 14 amino acids. From germline, CDR1 is GTSNPN and CDR2 SVGIG (reference sequence). The chain's CDR3 is CAWRAGGHNQPQHF. CDR3 nucleotides: TGTGCCTGGAGGGCAGGGGGCCACAATCAGCCCCAGCATTTT.

This clonotype occurred many times. DNA of the CDR3: TGTGCCAGCAGCCTGGACAGCCCGGGGCAGTACTTC. It encodes CASSLDSPGQYF. The chain has TRBV7-9 and TRBJ2-7; D perhaps matches TRBD1 (6 bases). The CDR3 is 12 amino acids. Trimming took 5 bases from V and 9 from J, leaving 14 bases between them. Germline CDR1 SEHNR, CDR2 FQNEAQ (reference sequence).

This clonotype occurred many times. V and J are TRBV12-3 or TRBV12-4 and TRBJ2-7; tentatively, D is TRBD2 (6 bases). The CDR3 is made up of 14 amino acids. Trimming left V 4 bases short and J 4 bases short, with 14 bases between. The CDR3 region has the DNA TGTGCCAGCAGTTCGACTAGTGGAGCTTACGAGCAGTACTTC. Its translation: CASSSTSGAYEQYF.

This clonotype has at least ten counts. The chain joins TRBV7-2 to TRBJ1-2; the D gene is possibly TRBD1 (6 bases). The CDR3 has 15 amino acids. Per germline, CDR1 SGHTA and CDR2 FQGNSA. The ends were cut back, 5 bases at V and 3 bases at J, with 16 bases in the middle. The CDR3 here is CASSPRDGGHYGYTF. For the CDR3, the DNA is TGTGCCAGCAGCCCTCGGGACGGGGGCCACTATGGCTACACCTTC. Full variable domain (remainder filled in from reference TRBV7-2 and TRBJ1-2): GAGVSQSPSNKVTEKGKDVELRCDPISGHTALYWYRQSLGQGLEFLIYFQGNSAPDKSGLPSDRFSAERTGGSVSTLTIQRTQQEDSAVYLCASSPRDGGHYGYTFGSGTRLTVV.

This clonotype was observed a few times. This chain uses TRBV11-2 with TRBJ1-2; 12 bases fit TRBD1. This CDR3 is built from 18 residues. V lost 1 base to trimming and J lost 4 bases; unmatched junction nucleotides: 10. Germline values: CDR1 SGHAT, CDR2 FQNNGV. As DNA, the CDR3 is TGTGCCAGCAGCTTAGGCTCCGGGACAGGGGGCATCCGCTATGGCTACACCTTC. Amino acid sequence: CASSLGSGTGGIRYGYTF.

This clonotype has at least ten counts. The chain uses TRBV29-1 and TRBJ2-2; 15 bases are shared with TRBD2. The J segment lost 4 bases and the V segment lost 6 bases, leaving 3 bases of the junction unmatched. CDR1 is SQVTM and CDR2 is ANQGSEA in the germline V gene. This CDR3 has 15 residues. The CDR3 reads CSVPGLAGGTGELFF. The CDR3 nucleotides are TGCAGCGTGCCGGGACTAGCGGGAGGCACCGGGGAGCTGTTTTTT.

This clonotype was detected many times. This chain links TRBV7-3 with TRBJ2-7, with D possibly TRBD1 on 5 matching bases. V was clipped by 3 bases and J by 4 bases, with 7 bases between them. From germline, CDR1 is SGHTA and CDR2 FQGTGA. CDR3 length: 12 amino acids. The CDR3 nucleotides are TGTGCCAGCAGCTTGGACAAATACGAGCAGTACTTC. Its protein is CASSLDKYEQYF.

The V and J genes are TRBV15 and TRBJ1-1, with D possibly being TRBD1 (6 bases). Germline CDR1 is LNHNV and CDR2 is YYDKDF (reference sequence). V lost 4 bases to trimming and J lost 1 base, with 10 bases between them. The CDR3 length is 14 residues. CDR3: CATSKQGTNTEAFF. DNA of the CDR3: TGTGCCACCAGCAAGCAGGGGACGAACACTGAAGCTTTCTTT.